Listed here are 18 T cell receptor beta chains from one sample, sequenced in a study of CD8 T cells in ankylosing spondylitis. General study results and limits: Seemingly characteristic of ankylosing spondylitis blood was a TCR beta motif consisting of about 8 highly homologous variants.

TCRdb re-analysed the 5' RACE reads in MiXCR, keeping a single row per CDR3 protein. The top ten clones hold about 15% of a sample with around 390,000 distinct CDR3 sequences, 20% to 25% of them seen once. These receptors lack a known antigen. Input material: blood, either unsorted or a sorted T cell fraction (not recorded which). All receptors derive from a male donor with ankylosing spondylitis.

This clonotype appeared a few times. The CDR3 DNA sequence: TGCGGAACCAGGAGGGCTTTGGATACGCAGTATTTT. Translated, it gives CGTRRALDTQYF. The chain links TRBV20-1 to TRBJ2-3, with D possibly being TRBD2 (6 bases). CDR3 size: 12 residues. The V gene's germline CDR1 is DFQATT and CDR2 SNEGSKA (reference sequence).

The chain employs TRBV20-1 and TRBJ2-1, with D maybe TRBD1 (7 bases). Germline V gives CDR1 DFQATT, CDR2 SNEGSKA (reference sequence). This CDR3 spans 14 amino acids. With 6 bases removed from V and 3 bases from J, the gap between germline ends came to 15 bases. The CDR3 nucleotides read TGCAGTGCCCAGGGGGAGGTGGGCTACAATGAGCAGTTCTTC. It translates to CSAQGEVGYNEQFF.

J is TRBJ1-5 and V is TRBV18; 8 nucleotides match TRBD1. Germline V CDR1 and CDR2: KGHSH, LQKENI. The CDR3 totals 16 residues. The V and J ends lost 6 bases and 5 bases, in that order; junction bases with no gene match: 12. CDR3 nucleotide sequence: TGTGCCAGCTCCTCCGGGGCCAGGGGGCGAGATCAGCCCCAGCATTTT. Protein: CASSSGARGRDQPQHF.

The chain has TRBV12-3 or TRBV12-4 and TRBJ2-2; D perhaps matches TRBD2 (6 bases). Trimming pared 5 bases from V and 1 base from J, leaving 20 bases between. This CDR3 spans 18 amino acids. The CDR3 DNA follows: TGTGCCAGCAGTACCCGGGACTCCTTGTTGGGGAACACCGGGGAGCTGTTTTTT. It is translated as CASSTRDSLLGNTGELFF.

The genes are TRBV5-1 and TRBJ2-7; D gene uncertain. Looked up from germline, CDR1 is SGHRS and CDR2 is YFSETQ. The CDR3 runs to 15 residues. Trimming took 0 bases from V and 0 from J, leaving 10 bases between them. The DNA of the CDR3 is TGCGCCAGCAGCTTGGGACTTCGAAGCTCCTACGAGCAGTACTTC. It translates to CASSLGLRSSYEQYF. Filled out from reference TRBV5-1 and TRBJ2-7, the complete variable domain reads KAGVTQTPRYLIKTRGQQVTLSCSPISGHRSVSWYQQTPGQGLQFLFEYFSETQRNKGNFPGRFSGRQFSNSRSEMNVSTLELGDSALYLCASSLGLRSSYEQYFGPGTRLTVT.

The chain combines TRBV5-6 with TRBJ2-4; D ambiguous. Trimming stripped 4 bases from V and 1 base from J, with 15 bases between. The CDR3 has 16 residues. Germline loops: CDR1 SGHDT, CDR2 YYEEEE. The CDR3 sequence is CASSPDLKSAKNIQYF. The CDR3 DNA follows: TGTGCCAGCAGCCCGGATCTTAAGTCGGCCAAAAACATTCAGTACTTC.

This chain connects TRBV20-1 to TRBJ1-5, with no clear D. This CDR3 spans 15 amino acids. Trimming pared 1 base from V and 0 bases from J, leaving 10 bases between. Germline CDR1 and CDR2: DFQATT and SNEGSKA (reference sequence). CDR3 sequence (DNA): TGCAGTGCTAGAGGAGGCGGAAATAGCAATCAGCCCCAGCATTTT. It yields the protein CSARGGGNSNQPQHF.

The gene calls are TRBV4-2 and TRBJ2-2, with D possibly matching TRBD1 (5 bases). CDR1 LGHNA and CDR2 YNFKEQ come from the germline V gene. CDR3 size: 17 residues. Trimming shortened V by 4 bases and J by 4 bases, and 19 bases separated the two germline ends. The CDR3 here is CASSPLPPGSPTGELFF. For the CDR3, the DNA is TGTGCCAGCAGCCCACTTCCCCCAGGGTCCCCCACCGGGGAGCTGTTTTTT.

This clonotype was seen a handful of times. This rearrangement joins TRBV5-8 to TRBJ2-7; D unresolved. This CDR3 is built from 14 residues. Looked up from germline, CDR1 is SGHTS and CDR2 is YDEGEE. Trimming took off 1 base at V and 2 bases at J, with 10 bases between the two ends. In nucleotides, the CDR3 is TGTGCCAGCAGCTTGCCCCCTGAGACCTACGAGCAGTACTTC. Its protein is CASSLPPETYEQYF.

This clonotype occurred a few times. CDR3 in amino acids: CASTQDGSNTGELFF. CDR3 sequence (DNA): TGTGCCAGCACCCAGGACGGATCGAACACCGGGGAGCTGTTTTTT. This sequence joins TRBV2 and TRBJ2-2, with unresolved D. CDR3 length: 15 residues. V gave up 7 bases and J gave up 0 bases, with 12 bases separating them. The germline V gene encodes CDR1 SNHLY and CDR2 FYNNEI.

CDR3 in amino acids: CASSPLSSGTEAFF. The CDR3 coding sequence is TGCGCCAGCAGCCCCCTGTCTTCCGGCACTGAAGCTTTCTTT. The chain joins TRBV5-1 to TRBJ1-1, with no clear D. The V gene's germline CDR1 is SGHRS and CDR2 YFSETQ. The V and J ends lost 4 bases and 4 bases respectively, with 14 bases between them. CDR3 length equals 14 residues.

A few counts support this clonotype. J is TRBJ1-5 and V is TRBV28; TRBD1 aligns across 7 bases. CDR1 MDHEN and CDR2 SYDVKM come from the germline V gene. The CDR3 is 16 amino acids. The V and J ends lost 6 bases and 5 bases, in that order; junction bases with no gene match: 13. CDR3 coding DNA: TGTGCCAGCAGCCGCGACAGGGCTAATAGGGATCAGCCCCAGCATTTT. Its translation: CASSRDRANRDQPQHF.

The chain uses TRBV19 and TRBJ1-4; possible D gene TRBD1, 5 bases. Looked up from germline, CDR1 is LNHDA and CDR2 is SQIVND (reference sequence). Trimming pared 3 bases from V and 0 bases from J, leaving 11 bases between. The CDR3 totals 16 residues. CDR3 loop: CASSIHRQTTNEKLFF. CDR3 coding DNA: TGTGCCAGTAGTATTCACCGACAGACAACTAATGAAAAACTGTTTTTT. The full variable domain, completed using reference TRBV19 and TRBJ1-4, is DGGITQSPKYLFRKEGQNVTLSCEQNLNHDAMYWYRQDPGQGLRLIYYSQIVNDFQKGDIAEGYSVSREKKESFPLTVTSAQKNPTAFYLCASSIHRQTTNEKLFFGSGTQLSVL.

The rearrangement joins TRBV12-3 or TRBV12-4 to TRBJ1-2, with 8 bases identical to TRBD1. V dropped 6 bases and J dropped 2; count of bases not matched to a gene: 14. The length of the CDR3 is 17 residues. The CDR3 DNA reads TGTGCCAGCAGCTTGTCCGGGACAGGCGCAATCAACTATGGCTACACCTTC. Protein sequence: CASSLSGTGAINYGYTF.

The chain combines TRBV7-2 with TRBJ2-7, with 13 positions matching TRBD2. J gave up 5 bases and V 5 bases, and 9 bases lay outside the gene matches. Germline V CDR1 and CDR2: SGHTA, FQGNSA. This CDR3 region has 16 residues. CDR3 sequence: CASSRLGLAGFDEQYF. The CDR3 nucleotides are TGTGCCAGCAGCCGCCTGGGACTAGCGGGATTCGACGAGCAGTACTTC.

The rearrangement joins TRBV5-1 to TRBJ2-1, with 9 bases identical to TRBD1. Germline lookup yields CDR1 SGHRS and CDR2 YFSETQ. The CDR3 is made up of 16 amino acids. V gave up 0 bases and J gave up 9 bases; unmatched junction bases: 10. The CDR3 nucleotides read TGCGCCAGCAGCTTGGTGTTTGGGACAGGGTCGGGTGAGCAGTTCTTC. Protein: CASSLVFGTGSGEQFF.

The chain is built from TRBV13 and TRBJ2-5, with 8 bases lining up with TRBD2. V dropped 6 bases and J dropped 5; count of bases not matched to a gene: 8. There are 14 residues in the CDR3. Germline V gives CDR1 PRHDT, CDR2 FYEKMQ (reference sequence). CDR3 region: CASSYRTSSETQYF. DNA of the CDR3: TGTGCCAGCAGTTATCGGACTAGCAGCGAGACCCAGTACTTC.

The gene calls are TRBV20-1 and TRBJ1-1, with TRBD1 matching over 8 bases. V shed 5 bases and J 4 bases; nucleotides not matched to a gene: 6. CDR1 is DFQATT and CDR2 is SNEGSKA in the germline V gene (reference sequence). CDR3 length equals 13 residues. CDR3 DNA: TGCAGTGCTCCTAAAACAGGGGGCACTGAAGCTTTCTTT. Translating gives CSAPKTGGTEAFF.